This T cell receptor (beta chain) came from a study of blood T cell repertoires in COVID-19. Looking at the study overall: Samples came from the United States, Italy and Spain, spanning acute and convalescent COVID-19. The cDNA or gDNA used as material had been derived from T cells, B-cell-depleted T cells, or PBMCs.

In the original analysis: Reference gene primer amplification in the assay estimated nucleated cell counts. Measured with immunoSEQ multiplex PCR; TCRdb has only the in-frame clones, and not every one. D and trimming were read from the DNA, whereas the V and J calls and clone size are those reported in that table. This sample yields around 270,000 clones, of which approximately 87% are seen a single time; 2% to 2.5% belongs to the top ten. V was trimmed by 2 bases and J by 5 bases, leaving 18 bases between them. In germline, CDR1 is MGHRA, CDR2 YSYEKL. The CDR3 length is 16 residues. The chain is built from TRBV4-1 and TRBJ2-5, with D tentatively TRBD1 (6 bases). The source of this sequence is a woman aged 45-65 years with acute or convalescent COVID-19. Sequenced sample: peripheral blood. This CDR3 is CASSQFLAPRGETQYF. As DNA, the CDR3 is TGCGCCAGCAGCCAATTTCTAGCTCCTAGGGGGGAGACCCAGTACTTC.